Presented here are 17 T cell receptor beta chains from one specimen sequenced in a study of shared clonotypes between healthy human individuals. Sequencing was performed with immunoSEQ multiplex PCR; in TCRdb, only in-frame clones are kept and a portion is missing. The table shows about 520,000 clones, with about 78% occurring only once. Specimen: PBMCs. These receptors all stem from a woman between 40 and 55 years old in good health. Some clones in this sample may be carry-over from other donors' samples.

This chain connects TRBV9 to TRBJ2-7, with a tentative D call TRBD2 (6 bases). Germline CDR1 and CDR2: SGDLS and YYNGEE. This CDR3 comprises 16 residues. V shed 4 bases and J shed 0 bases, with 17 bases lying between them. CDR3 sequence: CASSPRGDGSSYEQYF. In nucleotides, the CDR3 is TGTGCCAGCAGCCCCCGCGGGGACGGGAGCTCCTACGAGCAGTACTTC.

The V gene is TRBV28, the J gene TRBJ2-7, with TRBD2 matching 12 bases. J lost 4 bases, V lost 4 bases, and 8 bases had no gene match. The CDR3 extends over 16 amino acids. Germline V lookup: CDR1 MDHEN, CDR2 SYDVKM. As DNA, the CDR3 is TGTGCCAGCAGTTGGGGGACTAGCGGGCTACCTTACGAGCAGTACTTC. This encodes CASSWGTSGLPYEQYF. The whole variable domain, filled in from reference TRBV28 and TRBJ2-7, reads DVKVTQSSRYLVKRTGEKVFLECVQDMDHENMFWYRQDPGLGLRLIYFSYDVKMKEKGDIPEGYSVSREKKERFSLILESASTNQTSMYLCASSWGTSGLPYEQYFGPGTRLTVT.

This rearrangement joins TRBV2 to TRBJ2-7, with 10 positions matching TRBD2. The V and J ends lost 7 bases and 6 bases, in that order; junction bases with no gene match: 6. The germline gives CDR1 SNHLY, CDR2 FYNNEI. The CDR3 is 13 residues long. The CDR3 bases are TGTGCCAGCATGCTAGCGGGAGAGGGCGAGCAGTACTTC. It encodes CASMLAGEGEQYF.

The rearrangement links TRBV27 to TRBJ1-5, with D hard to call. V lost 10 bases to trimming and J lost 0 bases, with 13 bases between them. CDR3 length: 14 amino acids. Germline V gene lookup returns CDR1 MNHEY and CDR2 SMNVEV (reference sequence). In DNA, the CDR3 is TGTGCCACCAGAAGGATTTATAGCAATCAGCCCCAGCATTTT. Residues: CATRRIYSNQPQHF.

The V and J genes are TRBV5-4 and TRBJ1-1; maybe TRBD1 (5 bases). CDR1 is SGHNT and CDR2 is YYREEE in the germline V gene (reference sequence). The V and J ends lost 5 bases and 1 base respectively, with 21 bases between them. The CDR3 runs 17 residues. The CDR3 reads CASRPGPRGRGNTEAFF. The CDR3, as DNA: TGTGCCAGCAGACCGGGTCCGAGGGGAAGAGGGAACACTGAAGCTTTCTTT.

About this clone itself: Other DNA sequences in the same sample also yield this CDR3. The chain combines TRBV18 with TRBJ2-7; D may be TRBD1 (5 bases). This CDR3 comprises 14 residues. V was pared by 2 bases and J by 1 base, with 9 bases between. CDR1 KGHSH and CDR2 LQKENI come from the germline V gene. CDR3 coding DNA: TGTGCCAGCTCACCAAGTCAGGGTTCCTACGAGCAGTACTTC. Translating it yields CASSPSQGSYEQYF.

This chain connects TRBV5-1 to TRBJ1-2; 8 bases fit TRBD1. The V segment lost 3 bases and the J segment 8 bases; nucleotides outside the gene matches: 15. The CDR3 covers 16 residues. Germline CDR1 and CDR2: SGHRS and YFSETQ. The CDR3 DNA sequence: TGCGCCAGCAGCTGGGGTCCCGGGACAGGCGGCGGAGGCTACACCTTC. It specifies CASSWGPGTGGGGYTF.

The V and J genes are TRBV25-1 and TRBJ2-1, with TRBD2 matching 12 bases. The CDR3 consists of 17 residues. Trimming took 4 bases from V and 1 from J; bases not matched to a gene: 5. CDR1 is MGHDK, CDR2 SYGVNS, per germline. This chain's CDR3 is CASSAPSGRASYNEQFF. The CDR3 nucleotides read TGTGCCAGCAGTGCCCCTAGCGGGAGGGCTTCCTACAATGAGCAGTTCTTC.

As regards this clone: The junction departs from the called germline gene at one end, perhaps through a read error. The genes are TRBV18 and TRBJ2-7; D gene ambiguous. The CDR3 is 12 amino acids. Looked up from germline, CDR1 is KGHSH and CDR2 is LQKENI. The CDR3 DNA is TGTGCCAGCTCACCAGTTCGGTACGAGCGGTACTTC. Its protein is CASSPVRYERYF.

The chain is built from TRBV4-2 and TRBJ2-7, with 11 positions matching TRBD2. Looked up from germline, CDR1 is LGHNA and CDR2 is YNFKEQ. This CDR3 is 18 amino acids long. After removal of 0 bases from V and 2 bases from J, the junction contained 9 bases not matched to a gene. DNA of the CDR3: TGTGCCAGCAGCCAAGATCCAACTCATAGCGGGAGGGCCTACGAGCAGTACTTC. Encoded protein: CASSQDPTHSGRAYEQYF.

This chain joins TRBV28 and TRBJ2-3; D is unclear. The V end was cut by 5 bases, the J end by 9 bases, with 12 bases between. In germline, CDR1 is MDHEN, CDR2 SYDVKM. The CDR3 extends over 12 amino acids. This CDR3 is CASSRPVGTQYF. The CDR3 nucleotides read TGTGCCAGCAGTCGACCAGTAGGGACGCAGTATTTT.

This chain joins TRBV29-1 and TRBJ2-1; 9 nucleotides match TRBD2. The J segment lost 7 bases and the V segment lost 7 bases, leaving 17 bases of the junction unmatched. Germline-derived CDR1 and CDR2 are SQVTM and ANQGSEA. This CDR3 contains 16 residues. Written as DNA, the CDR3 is TGCAGCGCAAAACTAGCGGGCACGCTGCTGGGTAATGAGCAGTTCTTC. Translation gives CSAKLAGTLLGNEQFF.

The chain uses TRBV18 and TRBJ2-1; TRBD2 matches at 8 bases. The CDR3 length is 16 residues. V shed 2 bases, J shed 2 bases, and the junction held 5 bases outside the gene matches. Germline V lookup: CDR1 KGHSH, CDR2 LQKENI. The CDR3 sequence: CASSPMSAGAYNEQFF. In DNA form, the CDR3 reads TGTGCCAGCTCACCAATGTCAGCGGGGGCCTACAATGAGCAGTTCTTC. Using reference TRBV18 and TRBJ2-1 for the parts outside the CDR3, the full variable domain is NAGVMQNPRHLVRRRGQEARLRCSPMKGHSHVYWYRQLPEEGLKFMVYLQKENIIDESGMPKERFSAEFPKEGPSILRIQQVVRGDSAAYFCASSPMSAGAYNEQFFGPGTRLTVL.

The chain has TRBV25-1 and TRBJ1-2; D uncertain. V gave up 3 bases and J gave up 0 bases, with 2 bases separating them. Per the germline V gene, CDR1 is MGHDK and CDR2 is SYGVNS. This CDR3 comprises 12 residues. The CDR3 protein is CASSDSNYGYTF. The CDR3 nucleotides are TGTGCCAGCAGTGACTCTAACTATGGCTACACCTTC.

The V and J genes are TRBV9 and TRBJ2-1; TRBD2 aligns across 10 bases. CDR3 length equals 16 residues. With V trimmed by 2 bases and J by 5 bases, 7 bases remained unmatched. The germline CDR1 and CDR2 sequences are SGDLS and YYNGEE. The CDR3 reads CASSVTGTSVDNEQFF. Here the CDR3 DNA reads TGTGCCAGCAGCGTCACCGGGACTAGCGTAGACAATGAGCAGTTCTTC.

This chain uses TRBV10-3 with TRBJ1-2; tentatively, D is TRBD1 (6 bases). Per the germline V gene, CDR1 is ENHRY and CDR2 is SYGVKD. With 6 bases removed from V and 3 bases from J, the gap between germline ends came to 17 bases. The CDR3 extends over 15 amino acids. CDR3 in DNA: TGTGCCATCAGGGTCTCGCGGGACATATACTATGGCTACACCTTC. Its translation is CAIRVSRDIYYGYTF.

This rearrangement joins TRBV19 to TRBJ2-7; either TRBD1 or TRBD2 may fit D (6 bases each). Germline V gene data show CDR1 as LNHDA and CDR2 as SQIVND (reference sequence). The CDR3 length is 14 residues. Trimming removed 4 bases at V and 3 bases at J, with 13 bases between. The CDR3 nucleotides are TGTGCCAGTAGTAAAGGGGGGTCCCTCTACGAGCAGTACTTC. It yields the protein CASSKGGSLYEQYF.